The source of this TCR beta chain is a study of human T cells and chemical hapten exposure. On the study more broadly: Upper inner arm skin measuring about 2 cm by about 2 cm received 2% DPC for sensitization.

Unmatched junction bases numbered 2, after V lost 8 bases and J lost 2 bases. In germline, CDR1 is KGHSH, CDR2 LQKENI. The CDR3 extends over 14 amino acids. Time point here: patch test 1, 2 weeks after DPC sensitization. Treatment given: therapeutic diphenylcyclopropenone sensitization with weekly scalp DPC. In TCRdb, the RACE reads were re-called with MiXCR into one record per CDR3 protein. The profile shows nearly 350,000 distinct CDR3 sequences, around 6.9% of them singletons. The sequence was obtained from a woman between 18 and 29 years old with alopecia areata. Some clones in this sample may be carry-over from other donors' samples. Specimen: whole blood, collected in connection with sensitization to the hapten diphenylcyclopropenone (DPC). The J gene is TRBJ1-6, the V gene TRBV18, with 8 bases identical to TRBD1. CDR3 nucleotides: TGTGCCAGCCACAGGGGGACCTATAATTCACCCCTCCACTTT. This gives the protein CASHRGTYNSPLHF. The whole variable domain, remainder taken from reference TRBV18 and TRBJ1-6, is NAGVMQNPRHLVRRRGQEARLRCSPMKGHSHVYWYRQLPEEGLKFMVYLQKENIIDESGMPKERFSAEFPKEGPSILRIQQVVRGDSAAYFCASHRGTYNSPLHFGNGTRLTVT.